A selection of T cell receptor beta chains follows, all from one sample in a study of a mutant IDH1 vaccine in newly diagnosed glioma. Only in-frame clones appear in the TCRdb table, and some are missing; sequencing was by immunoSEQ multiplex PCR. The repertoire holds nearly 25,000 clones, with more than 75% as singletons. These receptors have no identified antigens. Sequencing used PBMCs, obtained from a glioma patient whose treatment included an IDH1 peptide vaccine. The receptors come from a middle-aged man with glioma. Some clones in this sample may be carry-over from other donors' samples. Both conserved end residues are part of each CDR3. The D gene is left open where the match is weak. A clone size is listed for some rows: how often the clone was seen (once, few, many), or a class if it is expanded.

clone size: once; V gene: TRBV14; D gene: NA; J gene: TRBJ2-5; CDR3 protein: CASSQGASYLETQYF; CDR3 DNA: TGTGCCAGCAGCCAAGGGGCTAGCTACCTGGAGACCCAGTACTTC
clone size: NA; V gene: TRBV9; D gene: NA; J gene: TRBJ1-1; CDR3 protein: CASSGGWGNTEAFF; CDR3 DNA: TGTGCCAGCAGCGGCGGATGGGGGAACACTGAAGCTTTCTTT
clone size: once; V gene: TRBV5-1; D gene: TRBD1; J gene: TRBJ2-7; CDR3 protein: CASSMDRGWHEQYF; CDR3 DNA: TGCGCCAGCAGCATGGACAGGGGGTGGCACGAGCAGTACTTC
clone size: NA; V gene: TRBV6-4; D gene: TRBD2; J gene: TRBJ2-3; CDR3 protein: CASSDGGGATDTQYF; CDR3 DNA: TGTGCCAGCAGTGACGGCGGGGGGGCAACAGATACGCAGTATTTT
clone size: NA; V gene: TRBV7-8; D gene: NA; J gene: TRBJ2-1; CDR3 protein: CASRIQVFNEQFF; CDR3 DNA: TGTGCCAGTCGAATTCAGGTTTTCAATGAGCAGTTCTTC
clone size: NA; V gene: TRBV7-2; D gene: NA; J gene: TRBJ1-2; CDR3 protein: CASSPDGGFGYTF; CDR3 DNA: TGTGCCAGCAGTCCCGACGGGGGCTTTGGCTACACCTTC
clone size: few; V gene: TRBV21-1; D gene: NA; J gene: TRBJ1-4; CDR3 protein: CASSKAKGGELFF; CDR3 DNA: TGTGCCAGCAGCAAAGCGAAGGGAGGAGAACTGTTTTTT
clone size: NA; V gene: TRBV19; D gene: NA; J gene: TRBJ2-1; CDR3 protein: CASSIGGLGNNEQFF; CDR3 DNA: TGTGCCAGTAGTATAGGCGGGTTGGGAAACAATGAGCAGTTCTTC
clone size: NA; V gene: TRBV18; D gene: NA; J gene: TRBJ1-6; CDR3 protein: CASSPSTPSSYNSPLHF; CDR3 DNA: TGTGCCAGCTCCCCGAGTACACCGAGCTCCTATAATTCACCCCTCCACTTT
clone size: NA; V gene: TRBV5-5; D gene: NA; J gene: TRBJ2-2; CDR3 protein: CASSLVGEAGELFF; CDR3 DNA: TGTGCCAGCAGCTTGGTCGGGGAGGCCGGGGAGCTGTTTTTT
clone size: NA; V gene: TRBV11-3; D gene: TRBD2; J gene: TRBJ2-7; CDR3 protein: CASSLSGVLGEQYF; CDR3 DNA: TGTGCCAGCAGCCTGAGCGGGGTTCTTGGCGAGCAGTACTTC
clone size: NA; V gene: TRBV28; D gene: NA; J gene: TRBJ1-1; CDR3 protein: CASSPTNTEAFF; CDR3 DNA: TGTGCCAGCAGTCCCACGAACACTGAAGCTTTCTTT
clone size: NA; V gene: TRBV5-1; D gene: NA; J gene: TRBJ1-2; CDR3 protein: CASSLGRGGRGGYTF; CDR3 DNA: TGCGCCAGCAGCTTGGGCCGGGGGGGGCGCGGTGGCTACACCTTC
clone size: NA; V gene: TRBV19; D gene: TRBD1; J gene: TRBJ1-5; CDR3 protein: CATGQGNQPQHF; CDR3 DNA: TGTGCCACGGGACAGGGGAATCAGCCCCAGCATTTT
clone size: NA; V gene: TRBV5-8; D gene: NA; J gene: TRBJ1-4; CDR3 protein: CASREGRTEKLFF; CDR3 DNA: TGTGCCAGCCGCGAGGGACGGACAGAAAAACTGTTTTTT
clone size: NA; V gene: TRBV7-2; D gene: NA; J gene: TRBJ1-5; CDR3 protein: CASSLRTGKDQPQHF; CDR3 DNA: TGTGCCAGCAGCTTACGAACAGGGAAGGATCAGCCCCAGCATTTT
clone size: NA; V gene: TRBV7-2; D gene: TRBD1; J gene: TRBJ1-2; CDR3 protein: CASSLGGTGGRGYTF; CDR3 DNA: TGTGCCAGCAGCCTTGGCGGCACAGGGGGCAGGGGCTACACCTTC
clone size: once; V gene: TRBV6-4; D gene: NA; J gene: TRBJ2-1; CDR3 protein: CASSDRDNNEQFF; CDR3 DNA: TGTGCCAGCAGTGACCGGGACAACAATGAGCAGTTCTTC
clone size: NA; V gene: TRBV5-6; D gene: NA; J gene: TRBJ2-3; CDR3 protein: CASSLLAGSPDTQYF; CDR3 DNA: TGTGCCAGCAGCTTATTGGCGGGGAGTCCAGATACGCAGTATTTT
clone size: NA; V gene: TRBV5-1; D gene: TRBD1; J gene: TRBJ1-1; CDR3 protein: CASSPLMTGAGTEAFF; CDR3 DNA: TGCGCCAGCAGCCCACTCATGACAGGGGCGGGGACTGAAGCTTTCTTT
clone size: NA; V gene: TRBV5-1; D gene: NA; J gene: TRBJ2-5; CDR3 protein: CASSSRKQETQYF; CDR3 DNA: TGCGCCAGCAGCTCAAGGAAACAAGAGACCCAGTACTTC
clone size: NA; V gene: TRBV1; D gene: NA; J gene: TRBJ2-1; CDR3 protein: CTSSQDCGGAWEQFF; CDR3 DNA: TGCACCAGCAGCCAAGATTGCGGGGGGGCTTGGGAGCAGTTCTTC
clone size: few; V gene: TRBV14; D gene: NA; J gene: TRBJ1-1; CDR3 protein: CASSQGRGGLNTEAFF; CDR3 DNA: TGTGCCAGCAGCCAAGGCCGAGGGGGGCTGAACACTGAAGCTTTCTTT
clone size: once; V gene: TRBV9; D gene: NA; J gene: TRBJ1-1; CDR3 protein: CASSVTGGSEAFF; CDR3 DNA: TGTGCCAGCAGCGTTACGGGGGGCAGTGAAGCTTTCTTT
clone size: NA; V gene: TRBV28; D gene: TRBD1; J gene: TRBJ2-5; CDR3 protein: CASSERKTGMETQYF; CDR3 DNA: TGTGCCAGCAGCGAGAGAAAGACAGGGATGGAGACCCAGTACTTC
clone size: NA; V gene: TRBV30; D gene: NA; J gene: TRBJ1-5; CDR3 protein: CAWNHRFNSNQPQHF; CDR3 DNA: TGTGCCTGGAATCACAGGTTTAATAGCAATCAGCCCCAGCATTTT
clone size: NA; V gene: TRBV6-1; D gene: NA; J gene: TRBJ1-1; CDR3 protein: CASSSTRGPNTEAFF; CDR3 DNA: TGTGCCAGCAGTTCTACGAGGGGCCCGAACACTGAAGCTTTCTTT
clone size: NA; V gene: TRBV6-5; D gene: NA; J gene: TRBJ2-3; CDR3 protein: CASSSGNTDTQYF; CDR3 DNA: TGTGCCAGCAGTTCCGGCAACACAGATACGCAGTATTTT
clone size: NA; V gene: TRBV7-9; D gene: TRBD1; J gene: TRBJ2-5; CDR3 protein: CASSLTGAETQYF; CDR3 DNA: TGTGCCAGCAGCCTGACAGGGGCTGAGACCCAGTACTTC
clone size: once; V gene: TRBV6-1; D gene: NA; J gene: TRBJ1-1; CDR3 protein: CASSGLRQVGDEAFF; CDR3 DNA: TGTGCCAGCAGTGGGCTCAGACAGGTCGGGGATGAAGCTTTCTTT
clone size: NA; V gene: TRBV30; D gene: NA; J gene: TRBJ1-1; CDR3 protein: CAWGQADAEAFF; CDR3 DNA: TGTGCCTGGGGGCAGGCCGACGCTGAAGCTTTCTTT
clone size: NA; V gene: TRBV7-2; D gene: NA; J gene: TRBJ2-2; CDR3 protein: CASSLAGRGGELFF; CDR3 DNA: TGTGCCAGCAGCTTAGCGGGGAGAGGCGGGGAGCTGTTTTTT